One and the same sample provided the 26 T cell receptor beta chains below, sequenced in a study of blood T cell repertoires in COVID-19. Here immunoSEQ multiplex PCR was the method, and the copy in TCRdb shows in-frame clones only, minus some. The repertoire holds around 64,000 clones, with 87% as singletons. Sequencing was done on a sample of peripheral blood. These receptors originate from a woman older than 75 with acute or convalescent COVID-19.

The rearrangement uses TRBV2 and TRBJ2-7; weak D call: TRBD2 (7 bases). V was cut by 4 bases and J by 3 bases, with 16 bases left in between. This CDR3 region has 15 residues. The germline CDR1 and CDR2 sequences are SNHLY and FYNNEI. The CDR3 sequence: CASSGEGGPRYEQYF. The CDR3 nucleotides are TGTGCCAGCAGTGGAGAGGGGGGGCCCCGCTACGAGCAGTACTTC.

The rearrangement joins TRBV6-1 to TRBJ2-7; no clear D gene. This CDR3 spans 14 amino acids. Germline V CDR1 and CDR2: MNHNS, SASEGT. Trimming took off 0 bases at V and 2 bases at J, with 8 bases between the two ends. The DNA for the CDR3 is TGTGCCAGCAGTGAAGCCGCGCTTGCCTACGAGCAGTACTTC. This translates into CASSEAALAYEQYF.

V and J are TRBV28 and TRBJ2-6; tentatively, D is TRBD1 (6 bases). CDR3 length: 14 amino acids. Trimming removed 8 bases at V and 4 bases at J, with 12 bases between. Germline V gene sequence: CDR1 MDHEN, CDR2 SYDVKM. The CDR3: CASGQSGGANVLTF. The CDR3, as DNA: TGTGCCAGCGGACAGTCGGGAGGGGCCAACGTCCTGACTTTC.

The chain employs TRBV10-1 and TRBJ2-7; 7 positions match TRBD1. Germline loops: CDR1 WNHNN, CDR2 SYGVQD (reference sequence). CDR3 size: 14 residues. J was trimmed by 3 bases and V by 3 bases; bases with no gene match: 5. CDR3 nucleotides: TGCGCCAGCAGTGAATCGGGACAGAGCTACGAGCAGTACTTC. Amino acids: CASSESGQSYEQYF.

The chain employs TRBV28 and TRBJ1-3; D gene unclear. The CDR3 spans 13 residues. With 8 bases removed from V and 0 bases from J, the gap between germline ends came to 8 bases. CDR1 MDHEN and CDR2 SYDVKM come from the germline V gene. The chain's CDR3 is CASYFSSGNTIYF. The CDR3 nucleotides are TGTGCCAGCTACTTCTCCTCTGGAAACACCATATATTTT.

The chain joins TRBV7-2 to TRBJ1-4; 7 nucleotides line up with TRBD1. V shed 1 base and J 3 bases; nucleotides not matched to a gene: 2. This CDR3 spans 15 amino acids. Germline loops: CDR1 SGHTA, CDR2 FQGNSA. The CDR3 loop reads CASSLGDSSNEKLFF. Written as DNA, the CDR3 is TGTGCCAGCAGCTTAGGGGACAGTTCTAATGAAAAACTGTTTTTT.

Here the CDR3 DNA reads TGTGCCACCAGTGCGGGATCCTATAATTCACCCCTCCACTTT. Its translation: CATSAGSYNSPLHF. The chain joins TRBV24-1 to TRBJ1-6, with D hard to call. CDR1 is KGHDR, CDR2 SFDVKD, per germline. The CDR3 extends over 14 amino acids. V lost 5 bases and J lost 1, with 5 bases in between.

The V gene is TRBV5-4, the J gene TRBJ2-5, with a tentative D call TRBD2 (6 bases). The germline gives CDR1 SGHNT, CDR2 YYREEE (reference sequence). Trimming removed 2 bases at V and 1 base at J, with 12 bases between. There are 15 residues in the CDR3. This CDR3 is CASSLPGDRQETQYF. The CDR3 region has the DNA TGTGCCAGCAGCTTACCGGGAGATCGCCAAGAGACCCAGTACTTC.

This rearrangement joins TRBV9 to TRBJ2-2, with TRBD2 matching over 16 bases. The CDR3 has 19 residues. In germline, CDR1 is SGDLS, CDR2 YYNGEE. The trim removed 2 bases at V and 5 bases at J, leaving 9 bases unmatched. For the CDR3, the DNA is TGTGCCAGCAGCGTTTTAGGGACTAGCGGGAGGGCCATAACCGGGGAGCTGTTTTTT. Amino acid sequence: CASSVLGTSGRAITGELFF.

The DNA for the CDR3 is TGTGCCAGCAGCGTAGAGGAGGGCACTGAAGCTTTCTTT. Translated, it gives CASSVEEGTEAFF. The rearrangement joins TRBV9 to TRBJ1-1; D is ambiguous. The CDR3 contains 13 residues. Germline V gene sequence: CDR1 SGDLS, CDR2 YYNGEE. The germline V and J ends were trimmed by 0 bases and 4 bases, with 7 bases remaining between them.

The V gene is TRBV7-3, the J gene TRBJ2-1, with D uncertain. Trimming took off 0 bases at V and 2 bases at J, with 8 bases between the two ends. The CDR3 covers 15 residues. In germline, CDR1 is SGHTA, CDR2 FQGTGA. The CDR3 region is CASSLTSGTYNEQFF. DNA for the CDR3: TGTGCCAGCAGCTTAACTTCAGGTACCTACAATGAGCAGTTCTTC.

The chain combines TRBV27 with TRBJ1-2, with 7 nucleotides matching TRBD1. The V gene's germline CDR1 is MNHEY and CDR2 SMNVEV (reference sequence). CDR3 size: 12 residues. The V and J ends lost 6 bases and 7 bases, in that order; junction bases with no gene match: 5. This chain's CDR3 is CASSTGVAGYTF. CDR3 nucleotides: TGTGCCAGCAGCACAGGGGTTGCTGGCTACACCTTC.

CDR3 residues: CASSFRDGGYEQYF. The CDR3, as DNA: TGTGCCAGCAGCTTCCGGGACGGGGGCTACGAGCAGTACTTC. The chain combines TRBV7-2 with TRBJ2-7; TRBD2 is a possible D gene (6 bases). V dropped 3 bases and J dropped 3 bases, with 12 bases sitting between them. The CDR3 contains 14 residues. Germline V gene sequence: CDR1 SGHTA, CDR2 FQGNSA.

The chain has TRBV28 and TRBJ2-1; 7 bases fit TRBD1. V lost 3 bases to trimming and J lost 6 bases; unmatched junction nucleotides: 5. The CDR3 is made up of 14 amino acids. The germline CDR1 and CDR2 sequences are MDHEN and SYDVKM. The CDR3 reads CASSLRQGGNEQFF. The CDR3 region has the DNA TGTGCCAGCAGTTTGCGACAGGGTGGCAATGAGCAGTTCTTC.

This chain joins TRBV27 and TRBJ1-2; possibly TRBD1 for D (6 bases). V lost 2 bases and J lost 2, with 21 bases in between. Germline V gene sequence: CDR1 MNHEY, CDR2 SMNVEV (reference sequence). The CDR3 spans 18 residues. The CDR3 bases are TGTGCCAGCAGTTTAGGAAAATTTGGGGCAGGGGAAAACTATGGCTACACCTTC. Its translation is CASSLGKFGAGENYGYTF.

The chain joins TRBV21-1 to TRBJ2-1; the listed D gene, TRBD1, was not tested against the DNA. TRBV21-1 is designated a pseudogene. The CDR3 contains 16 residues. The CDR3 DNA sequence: TGTGCCAGCAGCGCGCCTCGGACAGGGAAAGACAATGAGCAGTTCTTC. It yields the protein CASSAPRTGKDNEQFF.

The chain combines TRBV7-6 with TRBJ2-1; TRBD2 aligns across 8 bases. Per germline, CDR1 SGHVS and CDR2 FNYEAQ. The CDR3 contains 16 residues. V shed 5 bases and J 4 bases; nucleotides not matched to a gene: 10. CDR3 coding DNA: TGTGCCAGCAGCAGTACCGGGACTAGAAGGTACAATGAGCAGTTCTTC. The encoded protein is CASSSTGTRRYNEQFF.

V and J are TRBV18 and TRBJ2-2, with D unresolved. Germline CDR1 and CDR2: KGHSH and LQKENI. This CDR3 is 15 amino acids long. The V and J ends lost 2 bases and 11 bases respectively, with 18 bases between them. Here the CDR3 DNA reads TGTGCCAGCTCACCAGTCTCGGAGCCCTCCGTAGAGCTGTTTTTT. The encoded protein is CASSPVSEPSVELFF. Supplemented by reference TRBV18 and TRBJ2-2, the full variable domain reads NAGVMQNPRHLVRRRGQEARLRCSPMKGHSHVYWYRQLPEEGLKFMVYLQKENIIDESGMPKERFSAEFPKEGPSILRIQQVVRGDSAAYFCASSPVSEPSVELFFGEGSRLTVL.

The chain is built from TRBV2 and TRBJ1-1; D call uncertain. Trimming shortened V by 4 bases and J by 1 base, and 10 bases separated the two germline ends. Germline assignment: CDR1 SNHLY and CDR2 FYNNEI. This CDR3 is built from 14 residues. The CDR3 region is CASSVLTGNTEAFF. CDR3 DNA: TGTGCCAGCAGTGTTTTGACGGGGAACACTGAAGCTTTCTTT.

The CDR3 DNA is TGTGCCAGCAGCGCGACAGGGGGACAGGGGGAAAAACTGTTTTTT. Translating gives CASSATGGQGEKLFF. The chain combines TRBV7-9 with TRBJ1-4; 10 nucleotides line up with TRBD1. Trimming cost V 5 bases and J 8 bases; bases outside gene matches: 8. The CDR3 has 15 amino acids. Germline V CDR1 and CDR2: SEHNR, FQNEAQ (reference sequence).

CDR3 region: CAISETEVGEKLFF. The CDR3 DNA reads as TGTGCCATCAGTGAAACGGAGGTAGGAGAAAAACTGTTTTTT. The J gene is TRBJ1-4, the V gene TRBV10-3; D gene unclear. The germline V gene encodes CDR1 ENHRY and CDR2 SYGVKD. V lost 3 bases, J lost 8 bases, and 13 bases lay in between. This CDR3 contains 14 residues.

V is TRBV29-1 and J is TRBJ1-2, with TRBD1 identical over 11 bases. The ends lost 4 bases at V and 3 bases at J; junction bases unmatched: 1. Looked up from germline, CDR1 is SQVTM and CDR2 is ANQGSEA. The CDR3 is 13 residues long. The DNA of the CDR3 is TGCAGCGTTGGGGACAGGGGGGACTATGGCTACACCTTC. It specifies CSVGDRGDYGYTF.

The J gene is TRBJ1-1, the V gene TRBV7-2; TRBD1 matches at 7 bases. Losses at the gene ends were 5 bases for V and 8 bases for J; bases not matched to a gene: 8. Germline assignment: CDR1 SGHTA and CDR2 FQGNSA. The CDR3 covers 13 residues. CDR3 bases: TGTGCCAGCAGCCCCACATTAGGGGGCGAAGCTTTCTTT. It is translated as CASSPTLGGEAFF.

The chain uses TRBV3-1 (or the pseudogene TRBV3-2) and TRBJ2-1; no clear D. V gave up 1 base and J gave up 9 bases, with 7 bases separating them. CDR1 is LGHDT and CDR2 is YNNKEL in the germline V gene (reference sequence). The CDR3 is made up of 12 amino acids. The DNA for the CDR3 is TGTGCCAGCAGCCAAGTTCGCGTTGAGCAGTTCTTC. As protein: CASSQVRVEQFF.

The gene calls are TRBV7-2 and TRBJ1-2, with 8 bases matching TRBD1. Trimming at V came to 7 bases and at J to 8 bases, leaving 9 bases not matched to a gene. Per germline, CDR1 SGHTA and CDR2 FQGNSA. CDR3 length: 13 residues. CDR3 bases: TGTGCCAGCATCGACAGGGGCGTGGGAGGCTACACCTTC. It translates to CASIDRGVGGYTF.

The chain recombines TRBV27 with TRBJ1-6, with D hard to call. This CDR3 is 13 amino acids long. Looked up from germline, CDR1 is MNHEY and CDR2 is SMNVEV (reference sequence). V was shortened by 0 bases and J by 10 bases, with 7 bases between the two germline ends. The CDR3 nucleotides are TGTGCCAGCAGTTTATCGGCGAGGTCACCCCTCCACTTT. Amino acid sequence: CASSLSARSPLHF.